This TCR beta chain emerged from a study of cytomegalovirus exposure and HLA in healthy donors (dated by TCRdb to the late 2010s). Regarding the research as a whole: An earlier analysis of roughly 500 of the donors reported about 300 Gb of sequence data and roughly 120 million unique TCR beta sequences obtained from roughly 170 million T cells. The study was designed to test whether signatures of past pathogen exposure could be identified by cataloging public T cell receptors. Approximately 300 gigabases of sequencing data and tens of millions of unique TCR sequences made up an early release that covered 500 to 650 HLA-typed donors. The T cell repertoires of 670 or so subjects were profiled by immunosequencing and related to cytomegalovirus serostatus. A later analysis re-examined previously published TCR beta repertoires from 600 to 700 donors and added high-resolution HLA genotyping to investigate patterns of TCR occurrence. Every discovery cohort repertoire had been produced on one sequencing platform. HLA typing covered class I and class II loci at four-digit resolution. Donor age, sex, ethnicity and CMV serostatus were compiled together with the repertoire data. Across under 500 genotyped donors of the cohort, an average of approximately 240,000 unique TCR beta nucleotide sequences per donor were sequenced, and approximately 19% of those sequences were non-productive. A separate validation cohort of over 95 different subjects was used in addition to the approximately 640-subject first cohort. Among the roughly 400 genotyped donors, 75% to 90% belonged to the genetic ancestry cluster associated with self-reported Caucasian donors. To predict cytomegalovirus infection status, the study combined high-throughput TCR immunosequencing, statistical association of individual TCRs with disease status, and machine learning. A later genetic analysis took genome-wide SNP genotypes for about three fifths of the 666 donors and used that subset as a discovery cohort. Rather than drawing on any new phenotypic data, the later analysis identified candidate immune exposures from TCR beta sequences and the way those sequences occurred across donors. The number of donors typed differed by locus, with roughly 629-640 for A, B, C, DRB1 and DQB1, around 500 for DQA1, 600 to 610 for DPA1, and approximately 470 for DPB1. In an earlier analysis of roughly 540 of the donors, high-throughput TCR beta sequencing was used to judge whether each TCR beta V gene segment behaved as functional or pseudogenic. A handful of DR-DQ haplotypes were treated as single units for association and clustering because of strong linkage in the cohort.

About this clone: Its antigen target is currently unknown. Base quality data are lacking; no much larger clone is found one base away.

The library was obtained by the immunoSEQ multiplex PCR assay. For the multiplex PCR, a mixture combining 60 forward primers for TCR Vbeta segments and 13 reverse primers for TCR Jbeta segments was used. The CDR3 region of rearranged TCR beta genes was amplified from genomic DNA with a multiplex PCR assay. Amplified TCR beta libraries were sequenced as 87-base-pair reads on the Illumina HiSeq System. The authors' pipeline ran thus. A later analysis tallied 70 million to 100 million unique TCR beta chains across the 666 repertoires, and approximately 12 million of those chains were shared by two or more donors. A nearest-neighbor algorithm error-corrected the raw reads and collapsed the reads into unique sequences, merging closely related sequences to remove PCR and sequencing errors. CDR3 sequences were aligned to IMGT reference sequences to assign V, D and J gene segments. For a sequence to be retained, a match of at least six nucleotides to both a V gene segment and a J gene segment was required. A rearrangement was called productive if the CDR3 had no stop codons and remained in frame with V and J, and every other rearrangement was called non-productive. Following IMGT convention, CDR3 was defined as the stretch from the second conserved V-encoded cysteine up to the conserved J-encoded phenylalanine. Sequences without an unambiguous match to a single V gene segment were excluded from the earlier analysis of several hundred of the donors. In an earlier analysis of approximately 500 of the donors, a V segment was called functional when productive rearrangements were above 56.7%, and segregating when the standard deviation between donors exceeded 5%. A statistical classification framework was built to diagnose cytomegalovirus status from the catalog of TCR beta chain sequences. In a later analysis, V and J genes were assigned by comparing TCR nucleotide sequences against IMGT/GENE-DB human TR gene sequences. Using the TCRdist pipeline, a later analysis assigned CDR3 sequences along with most-parsimonious VDJ recombination scenarios. In a later analysis, each TCR beta chain was defined by its CDR3 amino acid sequence together with its V-gene family, and reads without a unique V-gene family were excluded. A later analysis removed several hundred highly shared, low-generation-probability nucleotide sequences to deal with suspected cross-contamination and a sequencing artifact. A later analysis calculated a clonal expansion index for each public chain from normalized within-repertoire ranks of inferred template counts. Generation probabilities in a later analysis came from a VDJ recombination model fitted to out-of-frame rearrangements, and those results were checked against IGoR. In a later analysis, hypergeometric tests were used to score TCR-TCR, TCR-HLA and TCR-CMV co-occurrence, with a repertoire-size bias correction applied to TCR pairs. False discovery rates were estimated in a later analysis by permuting HLA or CMV assignments 20 times. In a later analysis, co-occurring TCRs were grouped using DBSCAN, with TCRdist sequence similarity added in when clustering inside HLA-allele-positive subsets. Repertoires with fewer than 30,000 or more than 120,000 public chains were left out of co-occurrence clustering, as were five repertoires with anomalous nucleotide sharing. TCRdb took this table from immuneACCESS and kept in-frame rearrangements with V and J called. Such tables lack part of the clones; where checked against another copy, unresolved V genes explain under half of the gap, and the rest is unexplained. That table furnishes V, J and clone size, whereas the DNA furnished D and trimming. The sample has about 140,000 clones on record, approximately 84% of them singletons. The biggest ten clones account for approximately 1.5% of the sample.

General findings and caveats noted by the study authors: Because counts were too low, about 15 rarely observed V segments, including chromosome 9 orphons, were left out of the earlier analysis of approximately 500 of the donors. In a later analysis, HLA-associated TCR beta chains showed more clonal expansion and lower generation probabilities than non-associated chains that were equally common. The authors suggested that the approach could potentially be generalized to other disease states and immunological phenotypes. The study gave a list of 150 to 200 TCR beta chains associated with cytomegalovirus. Linkage disequilibrium might explain the correlated functional status among segregating V segments, but an unknown experimental factor could not be ruled out. Because HLA typing was unavailable for some donors at each locus, only the typed subset was used in association tests. The cohort was sequenced for TCR beta chains only, and without alpha or paired-chain data the features that could be detected were limited. Strong co-occurrence of HLA alleles, especially DR and DQ, made assigning TCR associations to individual alleles difficult. A further reported finding was that TCR beta sequences accurately predicted the HLA-A and HLA-B alleles for most subjects in the first cohort. Specific HLA alleles were associated with roughly 16,000 TCR beta sequences at a false discovery rate of 0.05 in a later analysis. In both the original and validation cohorts, the classifier was reported to diagnose cytomegalovirus status with high specificity and sensitivity. A later genetic analysis associated a missense DCLRE1C variant with V-gene and J-gene trimming of TCR beta chains, and an independent cohort replicated the association. According to a later analysis, TCR association rates differed among HLA loci, with DRB1 alleles showing the most associated TCRs and HLA-C alleles showing the fewest. Sequencing depth was assumed to be roughly uniform across donors in the presence/absence analyses, though that assumption may not hold. A cluster of highly shared sequence variants was judged likely to represent a technical artifact of the sequencing pipeline. In vitro tests confirmed that a few of the cytomegalovirus-associated TCR beta chains recognize cytomegalovirus antigens. Across donors, most TCR sequences were observed very rarely, whereas some public TCRs were present in many individuals. Some IMGT-functional V segments, including TRBV6-2 and TRBV6-3, could not be distinguished by the 87-base-pair reads and were therefore excluded. A later analysis found that most CMV-associated TCR beta chains appeared HLA-restricted, with HLA associations seemingly driven largely by CMV exposure. In a later genetic analysis, fewer N-insertions in productive TCRs were reported among donors in an Asian-associated ancestry cluster than the roughly 700-donor mean. Several of the top co-occurrence clusters appeared to be linked to parvovirus B19, influenza, CMV and Epstein-Barr virus, according to a later analysis. In an earlier analysis of more than 500 of the donors, most TCR beta V segments appeared in productive rearrangements about 87% or about 30% of the time, broadly matching IMGT annotations. Immune exposure information for the cohort was limited to CMV serostatus.

The CDR3 spans 13 residues, from the cysteine through the phenylalanine. Of the read, only the CDR3 DNA is kept; its 39 bases are in frame from base 1. V loses 3 bases of germline sequence and J loses 2 bases, and the interval between the two ends is 7 bases. Sequences MNHEY (CDR1) and SMNVEV (CDR2) are obtained from the germline V gene (reference sequence). The cohort comprised 550 to 700 healthy bone marrow donors. At the time of sampling, every cohort member was nominally healthy, though immune exposures that went unrecorded were likely present. The donor was CMV seropositive and was included in the group of 250 to 350 seropositive cohort members. A peripheral blood sample was collected from each donor, and TCR beta sequencing was performed on peripheral blood mononuclear cells. Genomic DNA was extracted from the blood cell samples with the Qiagen DNeasy Blood Extraction Kit.

The sequence derives from a man younger than 45 in good health and CMV-seropositive. Sequenced sample: PBMCs. The chain is made from TRBV27 and TRBJ2-5; a weak D assignment points to TRBD2 (5 bases agree). The nucleotide sequence reads TGTGCCAGCAGTTTCCGGGAACAAGAGACCCAGTACTTC. Translated, it reads CASSFREQETQYF.